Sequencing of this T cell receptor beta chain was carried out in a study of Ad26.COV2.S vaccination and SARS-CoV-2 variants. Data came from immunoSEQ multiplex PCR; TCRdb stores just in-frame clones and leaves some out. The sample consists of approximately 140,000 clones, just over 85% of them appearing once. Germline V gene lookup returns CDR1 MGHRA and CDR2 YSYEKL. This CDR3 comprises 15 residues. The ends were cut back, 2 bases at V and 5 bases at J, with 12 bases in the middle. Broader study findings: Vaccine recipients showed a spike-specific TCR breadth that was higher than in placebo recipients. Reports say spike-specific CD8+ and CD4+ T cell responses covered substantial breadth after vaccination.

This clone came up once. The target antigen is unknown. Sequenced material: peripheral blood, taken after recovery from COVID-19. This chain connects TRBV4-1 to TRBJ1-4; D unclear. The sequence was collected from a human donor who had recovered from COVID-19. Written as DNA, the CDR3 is TGCGCCAGCAGCCAATCCGACCGTAGGAATGAAAAACTGTTTTTT. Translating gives CASSQSDRRNEKLFF.